This T cell receptor (beta chain) was identified in a study of shared clonotypes between healthy human individuals. Data came from immunoSEQ multiplex PCR; TCRdb stores just in-frame clones and leaves some out. Of roughly 2.2 million clones in the sample, 80% to 95% are singletons; the top ten hold under 0.45%. This clone has just one count. There were only Caucasian adults among the donors, and all lived in Nashville, Tennessee. CDR1 is MGHRA and CDR2 is YSYEKL in the germline V gene. Trimming took 3 bases from V and 5 from J; bases not matched to a gene: 11. The CDR3 runs to 16 residues. The sequenced sample consisted of naive CD4+ T cells from PBMCs. Subset given: CD45RA+ positively selected. The chain is built from TRBV4-1 and TRBJ2-5, with 8 nucleotides matching TRBD1. This receptor was taken from a man between 18 and 35 years old in good health. Some clones in this sample may be carry-over from other donors' samples. DNA of the CDR3: TGCGCCAGCAGCCAGGACATGGGACAGGCCTGGGAGACCCAGTACTTC. It codes for CASSQDMGQAWETQYF.